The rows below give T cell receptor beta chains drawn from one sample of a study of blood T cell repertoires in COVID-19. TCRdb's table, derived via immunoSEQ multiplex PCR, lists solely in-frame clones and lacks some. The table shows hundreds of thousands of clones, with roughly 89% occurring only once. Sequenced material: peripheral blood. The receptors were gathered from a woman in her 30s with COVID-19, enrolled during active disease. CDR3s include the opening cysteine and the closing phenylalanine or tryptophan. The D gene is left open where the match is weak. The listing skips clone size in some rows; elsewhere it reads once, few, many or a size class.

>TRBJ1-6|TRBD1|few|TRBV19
TGTGCCAGTAAGAAACAGGGGTATTCACCCCTCCACTTT
CASKKQGYSPLHF
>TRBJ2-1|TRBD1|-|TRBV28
TGTGCCAGCAGTTTACTCCAGACAGGGGGTCTGTTCTTC
CASSLLQTGGLFF
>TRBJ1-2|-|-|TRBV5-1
TGCGCCAGCAGCTCCGCGGCAAACTATGGCTACACCTTC
CASSSAANYGYTF
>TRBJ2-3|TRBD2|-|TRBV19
TGTGCCAGTAACGGGGGGACAGATACGCAGTATTTT
CASNGGTDTQYF
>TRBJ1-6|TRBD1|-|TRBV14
TGTGCCAGCAGCCGCCGGGGACAGGGGAGTTCACCCCTCCACTTT
CASSRRGQGSSPLHF
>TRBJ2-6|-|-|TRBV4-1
TGCGCCAGCAGCCCAGTGGAGCCCAGTAGATCTGGGGCCAACGTCCTGACTTTC
CASSPVEPSRSGANVLTF
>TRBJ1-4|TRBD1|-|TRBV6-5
TGTGCCAGTAGGACAGGGAGTAATGAAAAACTGTTTTTT
CASRTGSNEKLFF
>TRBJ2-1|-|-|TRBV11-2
TGTGCCAGCAGCTCACTGGGGGGTCGGCTCTTC
CASSSLGGRLF
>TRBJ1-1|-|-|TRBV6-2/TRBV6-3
TGTGCCAGCAGTTTAGCCTACAGGGCTACTGAAGCTTTCTTT
CASSLAYRATEAFF
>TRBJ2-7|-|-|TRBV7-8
TGTGCCAGCAGCTTAGCGTCGGTTACCTCCTACGAGCAGTACTTC
CASSLASVTSYEQYF
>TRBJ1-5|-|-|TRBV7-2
TGTGCCAGCAGCTTAGCAGTGCCAGTATATAGCAATCAGCCCCAGCATTTT
CASSLAVPVYSNQPQHF
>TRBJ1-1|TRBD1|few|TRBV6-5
TGTGCCAGCAGTTACGGGGACAGTGAAGCTTTCTTT
CASSYGDSEAFF
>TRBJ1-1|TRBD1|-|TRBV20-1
TGCAGTGGACGACAGGGGCCAGCTTTCTTT
CSGRQGPAFF
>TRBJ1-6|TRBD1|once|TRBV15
TGTGCCACCAGCAGCCAAGGGAAGGGACAGGGTAATTCACCCCTCCACTTT
CATSSQGKGQGNSPLHF
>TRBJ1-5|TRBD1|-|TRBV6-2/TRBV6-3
TGTGCCAGCAGTTACCGGACAGGGGGCGCGGGTGTGGGTCCGCGGCCCCAGCATTTT
CASSYRTGGAGVGPRPQHF
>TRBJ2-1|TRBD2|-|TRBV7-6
TGTGCCAGCAGCTTAGCGCGGGGGGACAATGAGCAGTTCTTC
CASSLARGDNEQFF
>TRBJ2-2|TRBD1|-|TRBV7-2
TGTGCCAGCAGCTCCCGACAGGGTTGGGAGACCGGGGAGCTGTTTTTT
CASSSRQGWETGELFF
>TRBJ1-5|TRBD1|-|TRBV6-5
TGTGCCAGCAGCCAGGACAGGGGAGTTCATCAGCCCCAGCATTTT
CASSQDRGVHQPQHF
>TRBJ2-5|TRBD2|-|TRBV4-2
TGTGCCAGCAGCCAAGAGTCAAGCGGGGGGGTGGAGTCCCAGTACTTC
CASSQESSGGVESQYF
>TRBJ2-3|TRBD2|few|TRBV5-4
TGTGCCAGCACCAATCCGACTAGCGGGACTAGCACAGATACGCAGTATTTT
CASTNPTSGTSTDTQYF
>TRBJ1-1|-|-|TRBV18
TGTGCCAGCTCACCAAGTACAGTGAACACTGAAGCTTTCTTT
CASSPSTVNTEAFF
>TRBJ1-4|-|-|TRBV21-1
TGTGCCAGCAGCCCGGGTATGGGTAGTCGGGGTGAAAAACTGTTTTTT
CASSPGMGSRGEKLFF
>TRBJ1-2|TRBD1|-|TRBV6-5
TGTGCCAGCAGGCGACAGGGTTCCGGCTATGGCTACACCTTC
CASRRQGSGYGYTF
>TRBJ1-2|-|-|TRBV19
TGTGCCAGTAGTTTTCAGGGGAACTATGGCTACACCTTC
CASSFQGNYGYTF
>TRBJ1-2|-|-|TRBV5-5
TGTGCCAGCAGCTTAGCCCGAGCTAACTATGGCTACACCTTC
CASSLARANYGYTF
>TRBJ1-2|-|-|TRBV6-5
TGTGCCAGCAGGCGTACCAGGGCAAGCTATGGCTACACCTTC
CASRRTRASYGYTF
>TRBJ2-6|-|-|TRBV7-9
TGTGCCAGCAGCCCCCCCGGGGGTGCGGGGGCCAACGTCCTGACTTTC
CASSPPGGAGANVLTF
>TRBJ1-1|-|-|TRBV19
TGTGCCAGTAGTCTACCGTTGAGCACTGAAGCTTTCTTT
CASSLPLSTEAFF
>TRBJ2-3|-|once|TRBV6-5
TGTGCCAGCAGTTCGTCTCGGGATACGCAGTATTTT
CASSSSRDTQYF
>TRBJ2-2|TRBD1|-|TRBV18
TGTGCCAGCTCACCACTCGGGACAGGGGGCGCCGGGGAGCTGTTTTTT
CASSPLGTGGAGELFF
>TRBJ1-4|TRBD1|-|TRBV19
TGTGCCAGTAGTAACACCGGGACAGGGAGGTTAGGGCGCGAAAAACTGTTTTTT
CASSNTGTGRLGREKLFF
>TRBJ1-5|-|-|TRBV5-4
TGTGCCAGCAGCCCACGACAGTTTAAGGGTTCCAATCAGCCCCAGCATTTT
CASSPRQFKGSNQPQHF
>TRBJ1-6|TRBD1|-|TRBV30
TGTGCCTGGAGTTTGGGACAGGGCGGTTCACCCCTCCACTTT
CAWSLGQGGSPLHF
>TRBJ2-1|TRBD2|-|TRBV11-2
TGTGCCAGCAGCTTAGTCACTAGCGGGGTCGTCACTGAGCAGTTCTTC
CASSLVTSGVVTEQFF